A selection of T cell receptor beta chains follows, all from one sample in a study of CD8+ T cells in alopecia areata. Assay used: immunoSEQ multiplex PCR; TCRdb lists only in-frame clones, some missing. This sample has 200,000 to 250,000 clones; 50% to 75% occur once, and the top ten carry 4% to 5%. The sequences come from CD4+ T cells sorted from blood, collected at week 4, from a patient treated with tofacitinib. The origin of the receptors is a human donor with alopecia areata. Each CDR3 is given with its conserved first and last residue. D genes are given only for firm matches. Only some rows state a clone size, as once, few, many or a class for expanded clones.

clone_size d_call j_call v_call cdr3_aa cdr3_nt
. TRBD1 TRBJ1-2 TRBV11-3 CASSYRDRGTYGYTF TGTGCCAGCAGCTACCGGGACAGGGGTACCTATGGCTACACCTTC
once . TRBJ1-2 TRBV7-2 CASSTTEHGYTF TGTGCCAGCAGCACGACTGAACATGGCTACACCTTC
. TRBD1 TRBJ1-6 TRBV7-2 CASRPSGTGNSPLHF TGTGCCAGCAGACCCTCCGGGACAGGGAATTCACCCCTCCACTTT
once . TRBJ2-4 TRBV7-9 CASSLLPGNIQYF TGTGCCAGCAGCTTACTCCCTGGCAACATTCAGTACTTC
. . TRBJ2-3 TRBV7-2 CASSLGVGTDTQYF TGTGCCAGCAGCTTAGGGGTCGGGACGGATACGCAGTATTTT
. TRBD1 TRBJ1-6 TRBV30 CALGQGSVRVNSPLHF TGTGCCTTGGGACAGGGGAGTGTGCGGGTGAATTCACCCCTCCACTTT
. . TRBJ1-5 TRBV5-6 CASSLGQISNQPQHF TGTGCCAGCAGCTTGGGGCAGATTAGCAATCAGCCCCAGCATTTT
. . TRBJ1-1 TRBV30 CAWSVSSNTEAFF TGTGCCTGGAGTGTCTCCAGCAACACTGAAGCTTTCTTT
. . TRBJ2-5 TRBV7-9 CASSPPSRGETQYF TGTGCCAGCAGCCCTCCTTCGAGGGGCGAGACCCAGTACTTC
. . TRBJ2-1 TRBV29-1 CSVNSWNEQFF TGCAGCGTTAATAGCTGGAATGAGCAGTTCTTC
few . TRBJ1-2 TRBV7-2 CASSLAMDARAHSSGYTF TGTGCCAGCAGCTTAGCTATGGACGCGAGGGCTCATTCGAGTGGCTACACCTTC
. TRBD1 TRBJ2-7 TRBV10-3 CAISESTGAGEQYF TGTGCCATCAGTGAGTCGACAGGGGCAGGCGAGCAGTACTTC
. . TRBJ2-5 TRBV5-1 CASKGVFTQETQYF TGCGCCAGCAAAGGTGTTTTTACCCAAGAGACCCAGTACTTC
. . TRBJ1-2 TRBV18 CASSPPAETGYTF TGTGCCAGCTCACCACCTGCCGAGACTGGCTACACCTTC
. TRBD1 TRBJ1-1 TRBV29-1 CSVDETGWVKAFF TGCAGCGTTGACGAGACAGGGTGGGTGAAGGCTTTCTTT
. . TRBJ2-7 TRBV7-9 CASTPLATGSYEQYF TGTGCCAGCACCCCCCTGGCCACAGGATCCTACGAGCAGTACTTC
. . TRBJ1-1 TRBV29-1 CSVVTRLTTEAFF TGCAGCGTTGTGACCAGACTCACCACTGAAGCTTTCTTT
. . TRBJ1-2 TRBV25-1 CASSEGQSGIGYTF TGTGCCAGCAGTGAGGGGCAGTCGGGAATCGGCTACACCTTC
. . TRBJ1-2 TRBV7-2 CASSAEGRLANYGYTF TGTGCCAGCAGCGCCGAGGGACGCCTAGCTAACTATGGCTACACCTTC
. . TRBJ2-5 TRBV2 CASSGVPQETQYF TGTGCCAGCAGTGGGGTCCCCCAAGAGACCCAGTACTTC
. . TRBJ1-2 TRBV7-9 CASSQGHLASF TGTGCCAGCAGCCAGGGGCACTTAGCTTCCTTC
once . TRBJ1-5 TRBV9 CASSVEGKNQPQHF TGTGCCAGCAGCGTAGAAGGAAAGAACCAGCCCCAGCATTTT
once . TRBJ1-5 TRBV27 CASSLDGTLSQHF TGTGCCAGCAGTTTAGATGGGACATTGTCCCAGCATTTT
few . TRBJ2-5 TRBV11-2 CASSPGQSQETQYF TGTGCCAGCAGCCCTGGACAGAGTCAAGAGACCCAGTACTTC
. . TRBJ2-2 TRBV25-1 CASSTTPNTGELFF TGTGCCAGCAGTACAACTCCGAACACCGGGGAGCTGTTTTTT
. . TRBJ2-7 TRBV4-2 CASSQSPGEGSYEQYF TGTGCCAGCAGCCAAAGCCCGGGGGAAGGGTCCTACGAGCAGTACTTC
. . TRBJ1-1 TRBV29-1 CSVVDNTEAFF TGCAGCGTTGTCGACAACACTGAAGCTTTCTTT
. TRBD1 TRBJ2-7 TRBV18 CASSAGTGNEQYF TGTGCCAGCTCAGCCGGGACAGGTAACGAGCAGTACTTC
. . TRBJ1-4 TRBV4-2 CASSQGREQVATNEKLFF TGTGCCAGCAGCCAAGGAAGGGAACAGGTTGCAACTAATGAAAAACTGTTTTTT
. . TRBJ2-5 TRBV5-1 CASSRSGARETQYF TGCGCCAGCAGTCGATCGGGGGCACGAGAGACCCAGTACTTC
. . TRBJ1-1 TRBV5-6 CASSLDVYEAFF TGTGCCAGCAGCTTGGACGTCTATGAAGCTTTCTTT
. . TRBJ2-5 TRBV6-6 CASSFEETQYF TGTGCCAGCAGTTTTGAAGAGACCCAGTACTTC
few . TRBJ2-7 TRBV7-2 CASSSDTGGFYEQYF TGTGCCAGCAGCTCCGATACTGGCGGGTTCTACGAGCAGTACTTC
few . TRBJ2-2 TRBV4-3 CASSQEEGNTGELFF TGCGCCAGCAGCCAAGAAGAGGGGAACACCGGGGAGCTGTTTTTT
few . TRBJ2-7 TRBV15 CATSRVGGAGSTYEQYF TGTGCCACCAGCAGAGTTGGGGGCGCGGGATCGACCTACGAGCAGTACTTC
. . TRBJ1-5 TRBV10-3 CAISEGDIQPQHF TGTGCCATCAGTGAGGGGGACATCCAGCCCCAGCATTTT
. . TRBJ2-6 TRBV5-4 CASSLAFGSGANVLTF TGTGCCAGCAGCTTGGCCTTCGGCTCTGGGGCCAACGTCCTGACTTTC
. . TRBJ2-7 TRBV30 CAWIGTGYEQYF TGTGCCTGGATCGGGACTGGGTACGAGCAGTACTTC
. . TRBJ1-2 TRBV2 CASSPNRDDGYTF TGTGCCAGCAGTCCCAACCGGGATGATGGCTACACCTTC
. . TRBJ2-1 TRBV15 CATSRPSSGYEQFF TGTGCCACCAGCAGACCCAGTTCCGGGTATGAGCAGTTCTTC
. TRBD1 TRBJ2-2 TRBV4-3 CASSQVNRGPGELFF TGCGCCAGCAGCCAAGTAAACAGGGGCCCCGGGGAGCTGTTTTTT
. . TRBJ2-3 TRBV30 CAWSGGSTDTQYF TGTGCCTGGAGCGGAGGGAGCACAGATACGCAGTATTTT
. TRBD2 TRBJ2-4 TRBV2 CASSAGTGGNIQYF TGTGCCAGCAGTGCCGGGACGGGGGGAAACATTCAGTACTTC
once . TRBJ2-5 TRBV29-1 CSVEAGPETQYF TGCAGCGTTGAGGCGGGGCCGGAGACCCAGTACTTC
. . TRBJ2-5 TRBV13 CASSITGFETQYF TGTGCCAGCAGCATTACAGGGTTTGAGACCCAGTACTTC
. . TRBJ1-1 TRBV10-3 CAITSYPGGAFF TGTGCCATCACCTCTTATCCGGGAGGAGCTTTCTTT
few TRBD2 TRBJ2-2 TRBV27 CASRDLAGGLGELFF TGTGCCAGCAGGGATCTAGCGGGGGGGCTCGGGGAGCTGTTTTTT
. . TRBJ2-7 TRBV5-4 CASSFDGGQYEQYF TGTGCCAGCAGTTTTGATGGGGGGCAATACGAGCAGTACTTC